Listed here are 14 T cell receptor beta chains from one sample, sequenced in a study of radiotherapy plus CTLA-4 blockade in lung cancer. Method: immunoSEQ multiplex PCR; TCRdb's copy keeps in-frame clones and lacks some. The sample consists of 65,000 to 95,000 clones, around nine tenths of them appearing once. Material: peripheral blood, obtained from a patient treated with radiotherapy plus ipilimumab. Every receptor here comes from a human donor with non-small cell lung cancer who had stable disease on radiotherapy plus ipilimumab.

The chain joins TRBV5-1 to TRBJ2-7, with 9 bases that match TRBD2. This CDR3 comprises 15 residues. The V gene's germline CDR1 is SGHRS and CDR2 YFSETQ. Unmatched junction bases numbered 8, after V lost 5 bases and J lost 2 bases. The CDR3 DNA is TGCGCCAGCAGACGAGAGACTAGCGGCCCCTACGAGCAGTACTTC. Amino acids: CASRRETSGPYEQYF.

This sequence joins TRBV1 and TRBJ2-5; TRBD2 is the table's D call and was not checked against the DNA. TRBV1 is reported as a pseudogene. The CDR3 covers 16 residues. CDR3 in DNA: TGCACCAGCAGCCAAGGACTAGCGGGGGGGCAAGAGACCCAGTACTTC. Encoded protein: CTSSQGLAGGQETQYF.

This clone turned up a few times. V is TRBV4-1 and J is TRBJ1-3; D gene unclear. V lost 1 base and J 0 bases, leaving 10 bases between the germline ends. Germline assignment: CDR1 MGHRA and CDR2 YSYEKL. The CDR3 sequence is 16 residues long. CDR3 bases: TGCGCCAGCAGCCAAGCCCCAGACAACTCTGGAAACACCATATATTTT. Translating it yields CASSQAPDNSGNTIYF.

The V and J genes are TRBV10-1 and TRBJ2-7; 7 nucleotides match TRBD2. The germline CDR1 and CDR2 sequences are WNHNN and SYGVQD (reference sequence). V lost 0 bases to trimming and J lost 4 bases; unmatched junction nucleotides: 0. The CDR3 consists of 13 residues. The DNA of the CDR3 is TGCGCCAGCAGTGAGTCGGGGGGGTACGAGCAGTACTTC. Amino acid sequence: CASSESGGYEQYF.

A note on this clone: The junction and the germline gene differ at one end; a read error may be behind it. Other DNA sequences from this sample encode an identical CDR3 as well. As DNA, the CDR3 is TGTGCCAGCATGACGGGGGCTACGAGGGGAAACACCATATATTTC. Translation gives CASMTGATRGNTIYF. The chain is built from TRBV7-8 and TRBJ1-3; maybe TRBD1 (6 bases). Germline V gene data show CDR1 as SGHVS and CDR2 as FQNEAQ. The CDR3 covers 15 residues.

J is TRBJ2-5 and V is TRBV2, with TRBD2 matching over 12 bases. Trimming at V came to 6 bases and at J to 7 bases, leaving 12 bases not matched to a gene. The CDR3 extends over 16 amino acids. CDR1 SNHLY and CDR2 FYNNEI come from the germline V gene. CDR3 region: CASRLLAGGGFGTQYF. The CDR3 coding sequence is TGTGCCAGCAGGCTCCTAGCGGGGGGGGGCTTCGGGACCCAGTACTTC.

The chain combines TRBV30 with TRBJ2-2; unclear D gene. Germline-derived CDR1 and CDR2 are GTSNPN and SVGIG (reference sequence). This CDR3 has 13 amino acids. The germline V and J ends were trimmed by 4 bases and 2 bases, with 8 bases remaining between them. The CDR3 reads CAWNSGNTGELFF. CDR3 coding DNA: TGTGCCTGGAATTCAGGAAACACCGGGGAGCTGTTTTTT.

The chain joins TRBV19 to TRBJ1-2; D uncertain. CDR3 length: 13 residues. Germline V gives CDR1 LNHDA, CDR2 SQIVND (reference sequence). With 7 bases removed from V and 8 bases from J, the gap between germline ends came to 17 bases. As DNA, the CDR3 is TGTGCCAGTACCGAGGGCCTCATTAGGGGCTACACCTTC. It encodes CASTEGLIRGYTF.

This clone was recorded a few times. This chain joins TRBV10-1 and TRBJ2-1; D not certain. The CDR3 totals 14 residues. Germline V gene lookup returns CDR1 WNHNN and CDR2 SYGVQD (reference sequence). V gave up 5 bases and J gave up 7 bases, with 15 bases separating them. As DNA, the CDR3 is TGCGCCAGCAGTACAAATTTAAATAGGAATGAGCAGTTCTTC. It is translated as CASSTNLNRNEQFF.

The V call is TRBV18, the J call TRBJ1-4; D gene ambiguous. The CDR3 totals 15 residues. V was clipped by 4 bases and J by 4 bases, with 13 bases between them. Germline loops: CDR1 KGHSH, CDR2 LQKENI. In DNA form, the CDR3 reads TGTGCCAGCTCACATCCAAATCGGGGTAATGAAAAACTGTTTTTT. Translation gives CASSHPNRGNEKLFF.

The CDR3 here is CASSLELTGFQETQYF. CDR3 bases: TGTGCCAGCAGCTTAGAGCTTACAGGGTTTCAAGAGACCCAGTACTTC. The chain joins TRBV11-2 to TRBJ2-5; D perhaps matches TRBD1 (6 bases). Trimming left V 0 bases short and J 2 bases short, with 13 bases between. The germline V gene encodes CDR1 SGHAT and CDR2 FQNNGV. This CDR3 has 16 residues.

V gene TRBV7-3 combines with J gene TRBJ1-5, with D tentatively TRBD1 (5 bases). With 5 bases removed from V and 2 bases from J, the gap between germline ends came to 10 bases. CDR1 is SGHTA, CDR2 FQGTGA, per germline. There are 14 residues in the CDR3. The CDR3 loop reads CASSRSGGNQPQHF. CDR3 sequence (DNA): TGTGCCAGCAGCCGTTCGGGGGGCAATCAGCCCCAGCATTTT.

V is TRBV29-1 and J is TRBJ2-5; possible D gene TRBD1, 6 bases. The CDR3 has 12 residues. CDR1 and CDR2 (germline): SQVTM, ANQGSEA. CDR3 nucleotides: TGCACCGTCACAGGGAACCAAGAGACCCAGTACTTC. Translated: CTVTGNQETQYF.

The gene calls are TRBV6-5 and TRBJ2-7, with D hard to call. The germline V gene has CDR1 MNHEY and CDR2 SVGAGI. CDR3 length: 12 amino acids. Trimming took 4 bases from V and 4 from J, leaving 8 bases between them. The CDR3 loop reads CASSLGFYEQYF. In nucleotides, the CDR3 is TGTGCCAGCAGTTTGGGGTTTTACGAGCAGTACTTC.